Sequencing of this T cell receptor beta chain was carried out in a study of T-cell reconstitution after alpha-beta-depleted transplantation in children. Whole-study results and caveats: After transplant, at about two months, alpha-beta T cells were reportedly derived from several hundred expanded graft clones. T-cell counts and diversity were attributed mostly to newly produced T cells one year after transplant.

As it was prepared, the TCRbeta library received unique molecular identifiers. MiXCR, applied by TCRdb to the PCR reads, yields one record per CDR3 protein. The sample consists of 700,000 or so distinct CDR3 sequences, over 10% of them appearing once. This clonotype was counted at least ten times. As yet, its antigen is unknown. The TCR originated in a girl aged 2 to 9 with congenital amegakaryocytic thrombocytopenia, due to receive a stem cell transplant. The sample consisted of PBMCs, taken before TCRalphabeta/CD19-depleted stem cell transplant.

CDR3 nucleotides: TGCAGTGCACCGGGGACTACTCCAAGCTCCTACAATGAGCAGTTCTTC. It yields the protein CSAPGTTPSSYNEQFF. The chain joins TRBV20-1 to TRBJ2-1; TRBD2 matches 7 bases. In germline, CDR1 is DFQATT, CDR2 SNEGSKA (reference sequence). The CDR3 extends over 16 amino acids. The ends lost 6 bases at V and 0 bases at J; junction bases unmatched: 11.